The text below deals with one T cell receptor beta chain. It lacks a known antigen. Qualities for individual bases were not recorded, and no much larger clone is one base off. TCRbeta CDR3 regions were amplified from genomic DNA using the immunoSEQ Assay, a bias-controlled multiplex PCR. As for the authors' bioinformatics: Within the assay, amplification of reference gene primers was used to estimate how many nucleated cells each sample contained. To quantify the absolute abundance of each unique TCRbeta CDR3 rearrangement, sequence reads were collapsed and filtered. For each sample, productive Simpson clonality was calculated as the square root of Simpson's diversity index over productive rearrangements. The immuneACCESS repertoire file appears here via TCRdb, limited to in-frame rearrangements. These files lack a portion of the clones; in checked studies, under half of the deficit traces to unresolved V genes, and the cause of the others is not known. D and trimming were read from the DNA, whereas the V and J calls and clone size are those reported in that table. This sample is represented by about 270,000 clones; approximately 80% of them were singletons. The leading ten clones occupy around 4% of the sample.

This specimen belongs to a study of blood T cell repertoires in COVID-19 (TCRdb year 2020). For context, the study as a whole: The collaborator samples originated in the United States, Italy and Spain and spanned the acute and convalescent phases of COVID-19. The prospective study material was composed of cDNA or gDNA derived from T cells, B-cell-depleted T cells, or PBMCs. The dataset comprised deeply sampled blood TCRbeta repertoires from subjects exposed to, actively infected with, or recovered from COVID-19. The repertoires were released in a freely available public database meant as a resource for research on the immune response to SARS-CoV-2. Samples were obtained from the ongoing ImmuneRACE study (first 160 participants) and from 1,000 to 1,500 subjects provided by 6 global collaborators. The sample metadata nearly always contained a de-identified subject ID, COVID-19 status, age in years and sex. Where available, HLA class I and class II types were obtained from metadata supplied by the sample provider rather than from assay-based typing.

Whole blood was collected in K2EDTA tubes by collaborating institutions according to the institutions' own protocols. For TCRbeta analysis, collaborator samples were shipped as frozen whole blood, as isolated PBMCs, or as DNA extracted from either sample type. Study-wide conclusions, independent of this receptor: Clinical and demographic metadata were provided uncurated, with the amount varying by source and participant.

V is cut by 3 bases and J by 8 bases, and the space between the germline ends is 10 bases. CDR3 length: 12 amino acids, cysteine to phenylalanine. The CDR3 DNA has 36 bases and is translated from base 1. From the germline V gene, CDR1 is MDHEN and CDR2 is SYDVKM. This chain joins TRBV28 to TRBJ1-2, with TRBD1 tentatively as D gene (5 bases match). Sample: peripheral blood. The receptor comes from a woman aged 50 to 65 with active or convalescent COVID-19. The DNA is TGTGCCAGCAGTTTTGTTAGGGGCGGCTACACCTTC. The translation is CASSFVRGGYTF.